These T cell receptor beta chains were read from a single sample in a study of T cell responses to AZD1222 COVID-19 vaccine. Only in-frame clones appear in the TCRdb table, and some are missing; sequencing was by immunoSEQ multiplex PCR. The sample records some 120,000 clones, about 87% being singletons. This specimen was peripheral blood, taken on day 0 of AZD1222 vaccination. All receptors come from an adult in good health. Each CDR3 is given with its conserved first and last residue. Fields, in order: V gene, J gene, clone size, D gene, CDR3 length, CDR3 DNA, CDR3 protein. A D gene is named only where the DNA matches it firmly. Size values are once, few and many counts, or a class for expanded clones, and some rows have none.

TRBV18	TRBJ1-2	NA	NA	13	TGTGCCAGCTCACCACGGCGGGGGAGTGGCTACACCTTC	CASSPRRGSGYTF
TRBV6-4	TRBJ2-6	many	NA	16	TGTGCCAGCAGTGACGGGACAAACTCTGGGGCCAACGTCCTGACTTTC	CASSDGTNSGANVLTF
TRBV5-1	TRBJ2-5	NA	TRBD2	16	TGCGCCAGCAGCTTGATGCTAGCGGGAGTCAAGGAGACCCAGTACTTC	CASSLMLAGVKETQYF
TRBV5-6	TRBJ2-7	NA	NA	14	TGTGCCAGCAGCACGGGGTTTCCGGTGGGAGAGCAGTACTTC	CASSTGFPVGEQYF
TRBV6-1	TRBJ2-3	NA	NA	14	TGTGCCAGCAGTGAAGGGACAGCACTGGATACGCAGTATTTT	CASSEGTALDTQYF
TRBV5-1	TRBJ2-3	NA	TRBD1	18	TGCGCCAGCAGCCAGGGACAGGGGGCCACTGTTAGCACAGATACGCAGTATTTT	CASSQGQGATVSTDTQYF
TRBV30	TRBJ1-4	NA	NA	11	TGTGCCAGAGGAGACAATGAAAAACTGTTTTTT	CARGDNEKLFF
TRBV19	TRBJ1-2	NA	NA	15	TGTGCCAGTAGTATCGGGACAAACCCTAACTATGGCTACACCTTC	CASSIGTNPNYGYTF
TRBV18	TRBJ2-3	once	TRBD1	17	TGTGCCACACGAGGGAACTCGGGGACAGGGCAGGGAGATACGCAGTATTTT	CATRGNSGTGQGDTQYF
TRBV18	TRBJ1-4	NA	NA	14	TGTGCCAGCTCACCAGTAGGGTCGAATGAAAAACTGTTTTTT	CASSPVGSNEKLFF
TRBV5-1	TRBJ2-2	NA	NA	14	TGCGCCAGCAAAGGAAACGCAAACACCGGGGAGCTGTTTTTT	CASKGNANTGELFF
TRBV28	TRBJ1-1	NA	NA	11	TGTGCCAGCAGTTATGCCACTGAAGCTTTCTTT	CASSYATEAFF
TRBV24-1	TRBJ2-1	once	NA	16	TGTGCCACCAGTGATTCCGGGGAAAGGTCCTACAATGAGCAGTTCTTC	CATSDSGERSYNEQFF
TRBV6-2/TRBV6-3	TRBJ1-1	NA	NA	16	TGTGCCAGCAGCCCTACACAGGGTGAGATGAACACTGAAGCTTTCTTT	CASSPTQGEMNTEAFF
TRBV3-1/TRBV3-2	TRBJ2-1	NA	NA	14	TGTGCCAGCAGCGGGCGGGGACAAGGGAATGAGCAGTTCTTC	CASSGRGQGNEQFF
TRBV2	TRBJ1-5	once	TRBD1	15	TGTGCCAGCATGGTCAGGGGGTTAAGTAGACAGCCCCAGCATTTT	CASMVRGLSRQPQHF
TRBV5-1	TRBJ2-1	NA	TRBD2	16	TGCGCCAGCAGCCCCCTAGCGGCAAGCTCCTACAATGAGCAGTTCTTC	CASSPLAASSYNEQFF
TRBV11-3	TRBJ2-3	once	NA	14	TGTGCCAGCAGCTTAGAGTTCGGGAAGGATACGCAGTATTTT	CASSLEFGKDTQYF
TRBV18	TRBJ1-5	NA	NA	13	TGTGCCAGCTCACCAGAACAGGGCCGGGCCCAGCATTTT	CASSPEQGRAQHF
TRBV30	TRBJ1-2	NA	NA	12	TGTGCCTGGAGTGTACTGTCCCCCGGCTACACCTTC	CAWSVLSPGYTF
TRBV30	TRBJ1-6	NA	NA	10	TGTGCCTGGGGCGGCCCACCCCTCCACTTT	CAWGGPPLHF
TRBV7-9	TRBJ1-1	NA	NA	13	TGTGCCAGCAGCTTTGGCAGCTACACTGAAGCTTTCTTT	CASSFGSYTEAFF
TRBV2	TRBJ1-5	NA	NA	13	TGTGCCAGCAGACTTTCCCCACATCAGCCCCAGCATTTT	CASRLSPHQPQHF
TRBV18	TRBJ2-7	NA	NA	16	TGTGCCAGCTCCCCCAGCGGTCGTGTGGACTCCTACGAGCAGTACTTC	CASSPSGRVDSYEQYF
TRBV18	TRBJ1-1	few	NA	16	TGTGCCAGCTCACAGGGTTTTGGACAGACGAACACTGAAGCTTTCTTT	CASSQGFGQTNTEAFF
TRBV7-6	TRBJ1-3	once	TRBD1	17	TGTGCCAGCAGCTTAGGTGCGACAGGGATCTCTGGAAACACCATATATTTT	CASSLGATGISGNTIYF
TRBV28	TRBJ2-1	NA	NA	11	TGTGCCAGCAGAGAATACAATGAGCAGTTCTTC	CASREYNEQFF
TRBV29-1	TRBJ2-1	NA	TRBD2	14	TGCAGCGTAGAGACTAGCGGGAGGTACAATGAGCAGTTCTTC	CSVETSGRYNEQFF
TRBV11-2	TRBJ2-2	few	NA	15	TGTGCCAGCAGCTTAGGGCAGGATTACACCGGGGAGCTGTTTTTT	CASSLGQDYTGELFF
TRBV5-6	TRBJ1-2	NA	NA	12	TGTGCCAGCAGCTTGCGGGGGCTTGGCTACACCTTC	CASSLRGLGYTF
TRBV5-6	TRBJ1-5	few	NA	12	TGTGCCAGCAGTTACGGTAATCAGCCCCAGCATTTT	CASSYGNQPQHF
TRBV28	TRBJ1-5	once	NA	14	TGTGCCAGCAGTGGTCCTCAGGAGAATCAGCCCCAGCATTTT	CASSGPQENQPQHF
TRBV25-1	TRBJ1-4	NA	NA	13	TGTGCCAGCAGTATGAGTCTAGGTGAAAAACTGTTTTTT	CASSMSLGEKLFF
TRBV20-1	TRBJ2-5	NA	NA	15	TGCAGTGCTAGTGACTATAGCGCGCAGCAAGAGACCCAGTACTTC	CSASDYSAQQETQYF